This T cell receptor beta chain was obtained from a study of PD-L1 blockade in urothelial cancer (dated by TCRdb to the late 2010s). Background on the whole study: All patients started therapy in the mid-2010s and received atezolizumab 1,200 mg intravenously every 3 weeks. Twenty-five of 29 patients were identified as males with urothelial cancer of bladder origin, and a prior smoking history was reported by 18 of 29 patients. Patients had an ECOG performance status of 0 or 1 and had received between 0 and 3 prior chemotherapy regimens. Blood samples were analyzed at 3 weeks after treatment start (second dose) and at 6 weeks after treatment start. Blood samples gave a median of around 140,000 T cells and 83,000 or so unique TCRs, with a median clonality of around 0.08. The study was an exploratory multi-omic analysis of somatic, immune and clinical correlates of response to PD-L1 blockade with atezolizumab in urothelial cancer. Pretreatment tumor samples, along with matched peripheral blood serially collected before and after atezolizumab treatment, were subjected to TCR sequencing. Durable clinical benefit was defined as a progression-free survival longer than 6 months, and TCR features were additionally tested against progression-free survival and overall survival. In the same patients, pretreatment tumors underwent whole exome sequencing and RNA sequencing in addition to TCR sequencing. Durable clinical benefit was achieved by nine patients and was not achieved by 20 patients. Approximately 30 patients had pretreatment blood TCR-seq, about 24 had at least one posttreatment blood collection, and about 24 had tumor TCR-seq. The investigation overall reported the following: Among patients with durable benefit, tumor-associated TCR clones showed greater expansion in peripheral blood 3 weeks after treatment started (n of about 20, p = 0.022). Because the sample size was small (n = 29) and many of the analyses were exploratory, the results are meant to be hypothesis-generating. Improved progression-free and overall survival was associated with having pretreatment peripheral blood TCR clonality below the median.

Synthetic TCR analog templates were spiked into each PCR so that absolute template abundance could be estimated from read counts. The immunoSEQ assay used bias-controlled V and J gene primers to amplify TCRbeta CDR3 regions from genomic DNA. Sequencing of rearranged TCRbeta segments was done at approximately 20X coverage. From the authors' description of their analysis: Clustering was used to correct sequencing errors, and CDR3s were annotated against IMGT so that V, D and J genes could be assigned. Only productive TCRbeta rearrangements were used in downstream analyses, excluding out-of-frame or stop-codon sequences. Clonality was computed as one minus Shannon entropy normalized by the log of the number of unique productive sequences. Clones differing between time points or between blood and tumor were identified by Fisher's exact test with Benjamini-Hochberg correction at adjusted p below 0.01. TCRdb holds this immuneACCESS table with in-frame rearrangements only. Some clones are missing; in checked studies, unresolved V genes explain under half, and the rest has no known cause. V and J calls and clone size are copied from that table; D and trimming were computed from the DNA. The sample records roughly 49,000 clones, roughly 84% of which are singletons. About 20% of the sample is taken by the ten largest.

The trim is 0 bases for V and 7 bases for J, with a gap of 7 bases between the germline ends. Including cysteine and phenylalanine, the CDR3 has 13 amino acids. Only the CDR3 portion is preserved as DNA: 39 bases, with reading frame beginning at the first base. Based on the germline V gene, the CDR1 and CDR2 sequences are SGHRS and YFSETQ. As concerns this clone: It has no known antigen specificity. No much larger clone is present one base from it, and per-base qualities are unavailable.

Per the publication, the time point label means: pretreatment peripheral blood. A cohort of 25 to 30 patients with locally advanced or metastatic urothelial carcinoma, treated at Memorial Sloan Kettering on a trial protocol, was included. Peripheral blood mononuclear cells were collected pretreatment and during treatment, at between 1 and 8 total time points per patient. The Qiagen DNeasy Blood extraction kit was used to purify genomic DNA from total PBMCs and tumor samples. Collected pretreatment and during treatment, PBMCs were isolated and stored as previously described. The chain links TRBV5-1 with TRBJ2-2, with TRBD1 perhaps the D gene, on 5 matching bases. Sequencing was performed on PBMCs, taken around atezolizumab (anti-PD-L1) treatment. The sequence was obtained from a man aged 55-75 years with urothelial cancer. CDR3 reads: CASSLEGHGELFF. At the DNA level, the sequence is TGCGCCAGCAGCTTGGAGGGGCACGGGGAGCTGTTTTTT.